These 29 T cell receptor beta chains were all obtained from the same sample, sequenced in a study of post-analysis software for immune sequencing data. Unique molecular identifiers were built into the TCR beta cDNA libraries. One entry per CDR3 protein results from TCRdb running MiXCR on the PCR reads. The sample includes roughly 730,000 distinct CDR3 sequences, just under 30% of them seen just once. These receptors have no known antigen. General study points: TRBV segments more frequent in patients than in controls numbered about five and included TRBV5-6, TRBV5-1 and TRBV20-1.

Source material: blood. The receptors originated from a girl aged 10-17 years with multiple sclerosis.

The chain joins TRBV10-3 to TRBJ1-4; no definite D call. CDR3 length: 15 residues. Germline assignment: CDR1 ENHRY and CDR2 SYGVKD. Trimming stripped 0 bases from V and 6 bases from J, with 11 bases between. For the CDR3, the DNA is TGTGCCATCAGTGAGTCGGGAAATATCTATGAAAAACTGTTTTTT. Encoded protein: CAISESGNIYEKLFF.

The CDR3 here is CATSRPPWFGISFNEQFF. CDR3 DNA sequence: TGTGCCACCAGCAGACCCCCATGGTTTGGAATTTCGTTCAATGAGCAGTTCTTC. J is TRBJ2-1 and V is TRBV15, with no clear D. Trimming cost V 2 bases and J 6 bases, with 23 bases left between them. CDR3 length: 18 residues. CDR1 and CDR2 from the germline V gene are LNHNV and YYDKDF (reference sequence).

The chain links TRBV11-2 to TRBJ2-3, with 9 bases matching TRBD1. CDR1 SGHAT and CDR2 FQNNGV come from the germline V gene. Trimming cost V 5 bases and J 0 bases; bases outside gene matches: 9. The CDR3 totals 17 residues. CDR3 amino acids: CASSAKDRGKSTDTQYF. As DNA, the CDR3 is TGTGCCAGCAGCGCCAAGGACAGGGGAAAAAGCACAGATACGCAGTATTTT. The entire variable domain, with the rest obtained from reference TRBV11-2 and TRBJ2-3, is as follows: EAGVAQSPRYKIIEKRQSVAFWCNPISGHATLYWYQQILGQGPKLLIQFQNNGVVDDSQLPKDRFSAERLKGVDSTLKIQPAKLEDSAVYLCASSAKDRGKSTDTQYFGPGTRLTVL.

This clonotype was recorded a few times. CDR3 loop: CASSFVGLALGEQFF. In DNA form, the CDR3 reads TGTGCCAGCAGTTTCGTCGGACTAGCATTGGGAGAGCAGTTCTTC. This chain connects TRBV12-3 or TRBV12-4 to TRBJ2-1; 8 positions agree with TRBD2. V gave up 3 bases and J gave up 10 bases; unmatched junction bases: 11. The CDR3 consists of 15 residues.

This clonotype was seen only a few times. The V call is TRBV29-1, the J call TRBJ2-4, with 14 bases fitting TRBD2. With 6 bases clipped from V and 7 bases from J, the junction kept 23 bases outside the gene matches. Germline V gene lookup returns CDR1 SQVTM and CDR2 ANQGSEA. The CDR3 is made up of 20 amino acids. This chain's CDR3 is CSVASRRTGLAGALGNIQYF. The CDR3 region has the DNA TGCAGCGTGGCCTCCAGGCGCACGGGACTAGCGGGAGCCTTGGGGAACATTCAGTACTTC.

The chain employs TRBV5-1 and TRBJ2-3; TRBD2 might be the D (6 bases). The CDR3 is 15 residues long. The V end was cut by 5 bases, the J end by 0 bases, with 13 bases between. Germline-derived CDR1 and CDR2 are SGHRS and YFSETQ. This CDR3 reads CASRPTGESTDTQYF. Here the CDR3 DNA reads TGCGCCAGCAGACCAACGGGGGAGAGCACAGATACGCAGTATTTT.

This clonotype came up a few times. The chain employs TRBV5-1 and TRBJ2-7, with 9 bases identical to TRBD2. Looked up from germline, CDR1 is SGHRS and CDR2 is YFSETQ. CDR3 length: 15 residues. J lost 0 bases, V lost 1 base, and 2 bases had no gene match. CDR3 bases: TGCGCCAGCAGCTTGCTAGCGGGGTACTCCTACGAGCAGTACTTC. It specifies CASSLLAGYSYEQYF.

This clonotype was detected a few times. The J gene is TRBJ2-2, the V gene TRBV5-6; D unresolved. The germline gives CDR1 SGHDT, CDR2 YYEEEE. Trimming shortened V by 4 bases and J by 0 bases, and 10 bases separated the two germline ends. This CDR3 has 15 residues. The DNA for the CDR3 is TGTGCCAGCAGCAAGATCGGACCGAACACCGGGGAGCTGTTTTTT. It encodes CASSKIGPNTGELFF. The entire variable domain, with the rest obtained from reference TRBV5-6 and TRBJ2-2, is as follows: DAGVTQSPTHLIKTRGQQVTLRCSPKSGHDTVSWYQQALGQGPQFIFQYYEEEERQRGNFPDRFSGHQFPNYSSELNVNALLLGDSALYLCASSKIGPNTGELFFGEGSRLTVL.

The rearrangement uses TRBV5-1 and TRBJ2-5; TRBD2 might be the D (5 bases). This CDR3 spans 16 amino acids. Germline CDR1 reads SGHRS; CDR2 reads YFSETQ. V gave up 0 bases and J gave up 5 bases, with 17 bases separating them. CDR3 DNA sequence: TGCGCCAGCAGCTTGGCGAGGAGGACCGTGGGGGAGACCCAGTACTTC. Amino acids: CASSLARRTVGETQYF.

This chain uses TRBV6-1 with TRBJ2-4, with a weak D call TRBD1 (5 bases). The germline gives CDR1 MNHNS, CDR2 SASEGT. Deletions cut 2 bases from V and 0 bases from J, with 17 bases between. This CDR3 is built from 18 residues. In DNA, the CDR3 is TGTGCCAGCAGTGAACGCCCCGGGCAGGGCCTAGCCAAAAACATTCAGTACTTC. Translation: CASSERPGQGLAKNIQYF.

V gene TRBV5-1 combines with J gene TRBJ1-1; tentatively, D is TRBD1 (5 bases). Germline V gene data show CDR1 as SGHRS and CDR2 as YFSETQ. The CDR3 consists of 13 residues. Trimming removed 4 bases at V and 5 bases at J, with 12 bases between. CDR3 loop: CASSGGRSTEAFF. In DNA form, the CDR3 reads TGCGCCAGCAGCGGGGGGAGGAGTACTGAAGCTTTCTTT.

The V call is TRBV5-1, the J call TRBJ1-1, with TRBD1 matching over 12 bases. CDR1 SGHRS and CDR2 YFSETQ come from the germline V gene. V lost 5 bases, J lost 4 bases, and 9 bases stayed unmatched. The CDR3 has 16 amino acids. CDR3 in DNA: TGCGCCAGCAGTCCCGGGACAGGGGGCTTGGGCACTGAAGCTTTCTTT. As protein: CASSPGTGGLGTEAFF. Variable domain in full (rest from reference TRBV5-1 and TRBJ1-1): KAGVTQTPRYLIKTRGQQVTLSCSPISGHRSVSWYQQTPGQGLQFLFEYFSETQRNKGNFPGRFSGRQFSNSRSEMNVSTLELGDSALYLCASSPGTGGLGTEAFFGQGTRLTVV.

This clonotype was detected only a few times. V is TRBV6-5 and J is TRBJ1-2; D call uncertain. Germline V gives CDR1 MNHEY, CDR2 SVGAGI. The CDR3 consists of 14 residues. The V end lost 6 bases, the J end lost 4 bases, and 15 bases lay between the germline ends. CDR3 bases: TGTGCCAGCAGCCCCACTGACATAGGCTATGGCTACACCTTC. This encodes CASSPTDIGYGYTF.

The chain uses TRBV7-2 and TRBJ2-5; 11 positions match TRBD2. The tail of the sequence fits TRBJ2-7 better, so the J call may be wrong. The V gene's germline CDR1 is SGHTA and CDR2 FQGNSA. This CDR3 region has 16 residues. CDR3 DNA sequence: TGTGCCAGCAGCTTAGTTCGACTAGCGGGACTCGACGAGCAGTACTTC. Translated: CASSLVRLAGLDEQYF.

The chain employs TRBV12-3 or TRBV12-4 and TRBJ2-3, with D uncertain. V lost 1 base and J lost 4, with 9 bases in between. This CDR3 is 14 amino acids long. The CDR3 nucleotides read TGTGCCAGCAGTTTAGGCGGACCCGCAGATACGCAGTATTTT. Translation gives CASSLGGPADTQYF.

Comments on this clonotype: A much larger clone sits a single nucleotide away, making a read error possible. The rearrangement uses TRBV7-2 and TRBJ2-3, with 8 bases fitting TRBD1. Germline assignment: CDR1 SGHTA and CDR2 FQGNSA. The CDR3 extends over 14 amino acids. CDR3 protein: CASSPGQETGTQYF. For the CDR3, the DNA is TGTGCCAGCAGCCCGGGACAGGAGACAGGTACGCAGTATTTT.

This clonotype was seen more than once but under ten times. The chain couples TRBV7-9 to TRBJ2-7, with 8 bases lining up with TRBD1. V gave up 5 bases and J gave up 1 base; unmatched junction bases: 7. Per germline, CDR1 SEHNR and CDR2 FQNEAQ (reference sequence). This CDR3 spans 15 amino acids. CDR3 in amino acids: CASSPGQGLSYEQYF. The CDR3 DNA reads as TGTGCCAGCAGCCCCGGACAGGGCCTGTCCTACGAGCAGTACTTC.

In its sample, this clonotype was seen a few times. The rearrangement links TRBV20-1 to TRBJ1-2; D is perhaps TRBD1 (5 bases). CDR1 DFQATT and CDR2 SNEGSKA come from the germline V gene (reference sequence). Trimming stripped 3 bases from V and 8 bases from J, with 13 bases between. The CDR3 has 12 residues. The DNA for the CDR3 is TGCAGTGCTAGTGGGGGGATAGGCGGCTACACCTTC. Translated, it gives CSASGGIGGYTF.

This clonotype was seen a few times. At one of its ends the junction is not consistent with the germline gene, which may arise from a read error. The chain joins TRBV7-2 to TRBJ2-5, with 7 bases fitting TRBD1. CDR3 length: 15 residues. Germline-derived CDR1 and CDR2 are SGHTA and FQGNSA. This CDR3 is CASSLGTGRQEIQYF. The CDR3 coding sequence is TGTGCCAGCAGCTTAGGGACAGGTCGCCAAGAGATCCAGTACTTC.

The V and J genes are TRBV9 and TRBJ2-5, with 7 bases matching TRBD2. CDR1 and CDR2 (germline): SGDLS, YYNGEE. This CDR3 has 15 amino acids. V lost 2 bases and J lost 4; bases outside the gene matches: 8. CDR3: CASSVQRGGRETQYF. The CDR3 nucleotides read TGTGCCAGCAGCGTTCAGCGCGGGGGACGAGAGACCCAGTACTTC.

This clonotype was counted at least ten times. The genes are TRBV5-5 and TRBJ1-2; D is perhaps TRBD1 (6 bases). This CDR3 is 15 amino acids long. The germline CDR1 and CDR2 sequences are SGHKS and YYEKEE (reference sequence). Trimming took off 4 bases at V and 6 bases at J, with 19 bases between the two ends. The DNA of the CDR3 is TGTGCCAGCAGCCGTGACACCGGGACATGGGATGGCTACACCTTC. It specifies CASSRDTGTWDGYTF.

The J gene is TRBJ1-5, the V gene TRBV7-2; 7 nucleotides agree with TRBD1. The CDR3 contains 18 residues. J lost 2 bases, V lost 1 base, and 11 bases had no gene match. Germline V lookup: CDR1 SGHTA, CDR2 FQGNSA. Here the CDR3 DNA reads TGTGCCAGCAGCTTAGTCGGAGGGGGCGTAGGTGGCAATCAGCCCCAGCATTTT. Amino acid sequence: CASSLVGGGVGGNQPQHF.

This clonotype was recorded a few times. The chain has TRBV6-2 or TRBV6-3 and TRBJ2-6, with 8 bases that match TRBD1. The CDR3 sequence is 16 residues long. Losses at the gene ends were 4 bases for V and 2 bases for J; bases not matched to a gene: 4. Germline lookup yields CDR1 MNHEY and CDR2 SVGEGT. CDR3 in DNA: TGTGCCAGCAGTTCGGACAGGGCCCCTGGGGCCAACGTCCTGACTTTC. This encodes CASSSDRAPGANVLTF.

There are a few counts of this clonotype. J is TRBJ2-7 and V is TRBV5-5; D not resolved. The CDR3 runs to 14 residues. Trimming removed 0 bases at V and 10 bases at J, with 17 bases between. CDR1 is SGHKS, CDR2 YYEKEE, per germline (reference sequence). Here the CDR3 DNA reads TGTGCCAGCAGCTTGGGCCGGGCCCCTCTCGACCAGTACTTC. It codes for CASSLGRAPLDQYF.

This clonotype was observed a few times. This chain connects TRBV2 to TRBJ2-6; D gene unclear. V was cut by 2 bases and J by 0 bases, with 5 bases left in between. Per germline, CDR1 SNHLY and CDR2 FYNNEI. The CDR3 totals 15 residues. CDR3 nucleotides: TGTGCCAGCAGTGAACCAGACTCTGGGGCCAACGTCCTGACTTTC. Translated: CASSEPDSGANVLTF.

This clonotype came up a few times. This chain uses TRBV20-1 with TRBJ2-3; D perhaps matches TRBD2 (6 bases). The ends were cut back, 5 bases at V and 5 bases at J, with 11 bases in the middle. The CDR3 is 12 residues long. Germline assignment: CDR1 DFQATT and CDR2 SNEGSKA (reference sequence). The CDR3 region has the DNA TGCAGTGCTGGAGGGAGTATAGATACGCAGTATTTT. It specifies CSAGGSIDTQYF.

This clonotype occurred a few times. The genes are TRBV24-1 and TRBJ2-3; tentative D call: TRBD1 (7 bases). CDR1 and CDR2 from the germline V gene are KGHDR and SFDVKD. Trimming removed 4 bases from V and 3 bases from J, with 13 bases in between. This CDR3 has 15 amino acids. The CDR3 bases are TGTGCCACCAGTGACGGAGGGGGCAATACAGATACGCAGTATTTT. Translating it yields CATSDGGGNTDTQYF.

This clonotype was detected only a few times. The chain uses TRBV20-1 and TRBJ2-3; D call uncertain. Germline CDR1 DFQATT, CDR2 SNEGSKA (reference sequence). CDR3 length: 12 amino acids. Deletions cut 2 bases from V and 4 bases from J, with 7 bases between. The DNA of the CDR3 is TGCAGTGCTAGATATAGTTCAGATACGCAGTATTTT. It yields the protein CSARYSSDTQYF.

Only a few counts were recorded for this clonotype. V gene TRBV29-1 combines with J gene TRBJ2-1; 10 positions match TRBD2. This CDR3 is built from 14 residues. Germline values: CDR1 SQVTM, CDR2 ANQGSEA. The V gene end was trimmed by 3 bases and the J gene end by 3 bases; junction bases not matched to a gene: 2. CDR3 protein: CSVDPSGSYNEQFF. The CDR3 region has the DNA TGCAGCGTTGACCCTAGCGGGAGCTACAATGAGCAGTTCTTC.